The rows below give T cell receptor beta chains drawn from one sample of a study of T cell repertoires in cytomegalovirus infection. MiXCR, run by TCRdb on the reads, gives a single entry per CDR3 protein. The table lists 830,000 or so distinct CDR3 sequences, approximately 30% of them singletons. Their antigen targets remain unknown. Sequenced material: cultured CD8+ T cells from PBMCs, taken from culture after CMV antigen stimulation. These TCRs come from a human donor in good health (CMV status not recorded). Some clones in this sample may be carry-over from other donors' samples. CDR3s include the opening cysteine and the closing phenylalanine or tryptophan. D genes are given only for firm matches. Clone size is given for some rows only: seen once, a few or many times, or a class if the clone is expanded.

cdr3_nt: TGTGCCAGCAGCGGGGACAGGGGGCGTGATTTC; cdr3_aa: CASSGDRGRDF; d_call: TRBD1; cdr3_length: 11; v_call: TRBV9; j_call: TRBJ2-5; clone_size: NA
cdr3_nt: TGTGCCAGCAGGGAGGGGGCTTGGACTGAAGCTTTCTTT; cdr3_aa: CASREGAWTEAFF; d_call: TRBD1; cdr3_length: 13; v_call: TRBV9; j_call: TRBJ1-1; clone_size: NA
cdr3_nt: TGTGCCAGCAGTTTATACAGGGAGAGCACTGAAGCTTTCTTT; cdr3_aa: CASSLYRESTEAFF; d_call: NA; cdr3_length: 14; v_call: TRBV6-6; j_call: TRBJ1-1; clone_size: NA
cdr3_nt: TGTGCCAGTAGGGACGACAAGAGTAGCAATCAGCCCCAGCATTTT; cdr3_aa: CASRDDKSSNQPQHF; d_call: NA; cdr3_length: 15; v_call: TRBV19; j_call: TRBJ1-5; clone_size: NA
cdr3_nt: TGTGCCAGCAGTATGGACGGGACCACAGATACGCAGTATTTT; cdr3_aa: CASSMDGTTDTQYF; d_call: NA; cdr3_length: 14; v_call: TRBV27; j_call: TRBJ2-3; clone_size: few
cdr3_nt: TGTGCCAGCGACTTCGAGGAGGGTAAAAGCGGGGAGCTGTTTTTT; cdr3_aa: CASDFEEGKSGELFF; d_call: NA; cdr3_length: 15; v_call: TRBV12-3/TRBV12-4; j_call: TRBJ2-2; clone_size: NA
cdr3_nt: TGTGCCAGTAGTGCGAGCGGTCCTGAATCCGTCGTCCCGGAGGCCCAGTACTTC; cdr3_aa: CASSASGPESVVPEAQYF; d_call: NA; cdr3_length: 18; v_call: TRBV19; j_call: TRBJ2-5; clone_size: NA
cdr3_nt: TGTGCCAGCAGCTCCAGGGGCCGTGGCTACACCTTC; cdr3_aa: CASSSRGRGYTF; d_call: NA; cdr3_length: 12; v_call: TRBV13; j_call: TRBJ1-2; clone_size: few
cdr3_nt: TGTGCCAGCAGCTTAGAAGGGGTACTCCCCTACGAGCAGTACTTC; cdr3_aa: CASSLEGVLPYEQYF; d_call: NA; cdr3_length: 15; v_call: TRBV11-2; j_call: TRBJ2-7; clone_size: once
cdr3_nt: TGTGCCAGCAGCTCTGTTTCCCTCCGCACAGATACGCAGTATTTT; cdr3_aa: CASSSVSLRTDTQYF; d_call: NA; cdr3_length: 15; v_call: TRBV11-2; j_call: TRBJ2-3; clone_size: few
cdr3_nt: TGTGCCAGCAGTGAAGCGATAGGGATCCACAATCAGCCCCAGCATTTT; cdr3_aa: CASSEAIGIHNQPQHF; d_call: NA; cdr3_length: 16; v_call: TRBV6-1; j_call: TRBJ1-5; clone_size: NA
cdr3_nt: TGTGCCAGCAGTCCGATCTCTAGCGGGGGACTTTACAATGAGCAGTTCTTC; cdr3_aa: CASSPISSGGLYNEQFF; d_call: TRBD2; cdr3_length: 17; v_call: TRBV28; j_call: TRBJ2-1; clone_size: NA
cdr3_nt: TGTGCCAGCAGTTACGTCGACGGCACCATATATTTT; cdr3_aa: CASSYVDGTIYF; d_call: NA; cdr3_length: 12; v_call: TRBV6-5; j_call: TRBJ1-3; clone_size: NA
cdr3_nt: TGTGCCACTCAGGGGGGTTCCTCCTACAATGAGCAGTTCTTC; cdr3_aa: CATQGGSSYNEQFF; d_call: NA; cdr3_length: 14; v_call: TRBV6-5; j_call: TRBJ2-1; clone_size: many
cdr3_nt: TGTGCCAACACAGGGGGCGCCGCTGATGGCTACACCTTC; cdr3_aa: CANTGGAADGYTF; d_call: TRBD1; cdr3_length: 13; v_call: TRBV2; j_call: TRBJ1-2; clone_size: NA
cdr3_nt: TGCAGTGCTAGAGAAGGGACACACAGCACAGATACGCAGTATTTT; cdr3_aa: CSAREGTHSTDTQYF; d_call: NA; cdr3_length: 15; v_call: TRBV20-1; j_call: TRBJ2-3; clone_size: NA
cdr3_nt: TGTGCCAGCAGTTACTCCCCAGGGGGAGACTATGGCTACACCTTC; cdr3_aa: CASSYSPGGDYGYTF; d_call: TRBD1; cdr3_length: 15; v_call: TRBV6-6; j_call: TRBJ1-2; clone_size: many
cdr3_nt: TGCGCCAGCAGCCAAGAATATATTGGTGGTCAGCCCCAGCATTTT; cdr3_aa: CASSQEYIGGQPQHF; d_call: NA; cdr3_length: 15; v_call: TRBV4-1; j_call: TRBJ1-5; clone_size: NA
cdr3_nt: TGTGCCAGCCTCGGGGGAGGGCCTGAAGCTTTCTTT; cdr3_aa: CASLGGGPEAFF; d_call: NA; cdr3_length: 12; v_call: TRBV27; j_call: TRBJ1-1; clone_size: NA
cdr3_nt: TGTGCCAGCAGTTGGGACAGGGGCCACAATGAGCAGTTCTTC; cdr3_aa: CASSWDRGHNEQFF; d_call: TRBD1; cdr3_length: 14; v_call: TRBV6-2/TRBV6-3; j_call: TRBJ2-1; clone_size: few
cdr3_nt: TGTGCCAGCAGCAATACAGGGAGCTCCTATAATTCACCCCTCCACTTT; cdr3_aa: CASSNTGSSYNSPLHF; d_call: NA; cdr3_length: 16; v_call: TRBV7-2; j_call: TRBJ1-6; clone_size: many
cdr3_nt: TGTGCCAGCAGTTCACGGGTAGGGGACAATCAGCCCCAGCATTTT; cdr3_aa: CASSSRVGDNQPQHF; d_call: NA; cdr3_length: 15; v_call: TRBV6-1; j_call: TRBJ1-5; clone_size: many
cdr3_nt: TGTGCCAGCAGCACCCCCAATGGAAAACTGTTTTTT; cdr3_aa: CASSTPNGKLFF; d_call: NA; cdr3_length: 12; v_call: TRBV27; j_call: TRBJ1-4; clone_size: NA
cdr3_nt: TGTGCCAGCAGTGAAGCGCTGGGCTATCCATACGAGCAGTACTTC; cdr3_aa: CASSEALGYPYEQYF; d_call: NA; cdr3_length: 15; v_call: TRBV2; j_call: TRBJ2-7; clone_size: NA
cdr3_nt: TGTGCCAGCTCACCTGGGGACAAAATGAACACTGAAGCTTTCTTT; cdr3_aa: CASSPGDKMNTEAFF; d_call: NA; cdr3_length: 15; v_call: TRBV18; j_call: TRBJ1-1; clone_size: few
cdr3_nt: TGTGCCAGCAGCTTAGGGAGTGGGGCAGGAGGCGAGCAGTTCTTC; cdr3_aa: CASSLGSGAGGEQFF; d_call: NA; cdr3_length: 15; v_call: TRBV7-6; j_call: TRBJ2-1; clone_size: few
cdr3_nt: TGTGCCAGCAGCTTAAAACGGGGTAGCGCTGTCGGGGAGCTGTTTTTT; cdr3_aa: CASSLKRGSAVGELFF; d_call: NA; cdr3_length: 16; v_call: TRBV11-1; j_call: TRBJ2-2; clone_size: NA
cdr3_nt: TGTGCCAGCAGTCGGATCCGGGACAGTAATGAAAAACTGTTTTTT; cdr3_aa: CASSRIRDSNEKLFF; d_call: TRBD1; cdr3_length: 15; v_call: TRBV6-2/TRBV6-3; j_call: TRBJ1-4; clone_size: NA
cdr3_nt: TGCAGTGCTTGGACAGTCCGTAACACCATATATTTT; cdr3_aa: CSAWTVRNTIYF; d_call: NA; cdr3_length: 12; v_call: TRBV20-1; j_call: TRBJ1-3; clone_size: NA
cdr3_nt: TGTGCCAGCACCCACTCGGCAGGGCTAACCTACAATGAGCAGTTCTTC; cdr3_aa: CASTHSAGLTYNEQFF; d_call: NA; cdr3_length: 16; v_call: TRBV6-5; j_call: TRBJ2-1; clone_size: few
cdr3_nt: TGTGCCAGCGGTAGCGATAGCGGGGGCTCGTCAGAGACCCAGTACTTC; cdr3_aa: CASGSDSGGSSETQYF; d_call: TRBD2; cdr3_length: 16; v_call: TRBV9; j_call: TRBJ2-5; clone_size: NA
cdr3_nt: TGTGCCAGCAGTTTTTTCTCCGGGACAGGGTCTGTCGAGCAGTACTTC; cdr3_aa: CASSFFSGTGSVEQYF; d_call: TRBD1; cdr3_length: 16; v_call: TRBV2; j_call: TRBJ2-7; clone_size: NA
cdr3_nt: TGTGCCAGCAGCTTAGTTTCTGGGATCGTAGGCACCGGGGAGCTGTTTTTT; cdr3_aa: CASSLVSGIVGTGELFF; d_call: NA; cdr3_length: 17; v_call: TRBV7-2; j_call: TRBJ2-2; clone_size: many
cdr3_nt: TGTGCCAGCAGTCCGGCAGGGAGCGGGGGGTCAGATACGCAGTATTTT; cdr3_aa: CASSPAGSGGSDTQYF; d_call: TRBD2; cdr3_length: 16; v_call: TRBV6-5; j_call: TRBJ2-3; clone_size: few
cdr3_nt: TGTGCCATACTAGCGGGGGTCTCCTACAATGAGCAGTTCTTC; cdr3_aa: CAILAGVSYNEQFF; d_call: TRBD2; cdr3_length: 14; v_call: TRBV6-2/TRBV6-3; j_call: TRBJ2-1; clone_size: NA
cdr3_nt: TGTGCCAGCAGTCCTCTTCTAGCGGGGAAATCCCATGAGCAGTTCTTC; cdr3_aa: CASSPLLAGKSHEQFF; d_call: TRBD2; cdr3_length: 16; v_call: TRBV12-3/TRBV12-4; j_call: TRBJ2-1; clone_size: NA
cdr3_nt: TGTGCCAGCAGCTCCCCGGACAGGGGGTACACTGAAGCTTTCTTT; cdr3_aa: CASSSPDRGYTEAFF; d_call: TRBD1; cdr3_length: 15; v_call: TRBV7-2; j_call: TRBJ1-1; clone_size: many
cdr3_nt: TGTGCCAGCAGTTTAGGACAGCTCACTGAAGCTTTCTTT; cdr3_aa: CASSLGQLTEAFF; d_call: NA; cdr3_length: 13; v_call: TRBV27; j_call: TRBJ1-1; clone_size: many
cdr3_nt: TGTGCCAGCAGTTACGTGGGACAGAGCACTGAAGCTTTCTTT; cdr3_aa: CASSYVGQSTEAFF; d_call: TRBD1; cdr3_length: 14; v_call: TRBV6-2/TRBV6-3; j_call: TRBJ1-1; clone_size: few
cdr3_nt: TGCGCCAGCAGCTTGGCCGACGGGATGTACGAGCAGTACTTC; cdr3_aa: CASSLADGMYEQYF; d_call: NA; cdr3_length: 14; v_call: TRBV5-1; j_call: TRBJ2-7; clone_size: NA
cdr3_nt: TGCGCCAGCAATTCGTTCTCCTACGAGCAGTACTTC; cdr3_aa: CASNSFSYEQYF; d_call: NA; cdr3_length: 12; v_call: TRBV5-1; j_call: TRBJ2-7; clone_size: once
cdr3_nt: TGCAGTGCTAGAGATTCCGGGACATGGACTGAAGCTTTCTTT; cdr3_aa: CSARDSGTWTEAFF; d_call: NA; cdr3_length: 14; v_call: TRBV20-1; j_call: TRBJ1-1; clone_size: NA
cdr3_nt: TGTGCCAGTACTCTTAAATTTCTTCGGGAGTTTGGGGAAGCTTTCTTT; cdr3_aa: CASTLKFLREFGEAFF; d_call: NA; cdr3_length: 16; v_call: TRBV19; j_call: TRBJ1-1; clone_size: NA
cdr3_nt: TGTGCCAGCAGCTTAGGGAGAGGACAGGGGTGGTACTTC; cdr3_aa: CASSLGRGQGWYF; d_call: TRBD1; cdr3_length: 13; v_call: TRBV7-2; j_call: TRBJ2-7; clone_size: many
cdr3_nt: TGTGCCAGCAGCTTCGGGACAGGGGTGGACACCGGGGAGCTGTTTTTT; cdr3_aa: CASSFGTGVDTGELFF; d_call: TRBD1; cdr3_length: 16; v_call: TRBV7-6; j_call: TRBJ2-2; clone_size: NA
cdr3_nt: TGTGCCAGCAGTTATTCCACGGCCAGCTATGGCTACACCTTC; cdr3_aa: CASSYSTASYGYTF; d_call: NA; cdr3_length: 14; v_call: TRBV27; j_call: TRBJ1-2; clone_size: NA
cdr3_nt: TGTGCCAGCAGCGAGGGTTTTGGCACTGAAGCTTTCTTT; cdr3_aa: CASSEGFGTEAFF; d_call: NA; cdr3_length: 13; v_call: TRBV11-3; j_call: TRBJ1-1; clone_size: NA
cdr3_nt: TGTGCCACCAGTGAACTAGCGGTCTACAATGAGCAGTTCTTC; cdr3_aa: CATSELAVYNEQFF; d_call: TRBD2; cdr3_length: 14; v_call: TRBV24-1; j_call: TRBJ2-1; clone_size: NA
cdr3_nt: TGTGCCAGTCGAAGGGAGTATAAGGAGGCGATTGATGAAGCTTTCTTT; cdr3_aa: CASRREYKEAIDEAFF; d_call: NA; cdr3_length: 16; v_call: TRBV28; j_call: TRBJ1-1; clone_size: few
cdr3_nt: TGTGCCAGTAGTACCCGGGACGCCCATGTGTACACCTTC; cdr3_aa: CASSTRDAHVYTF; d_call: NA; cdr3_length: 13; v_call: TRBV19; j_call: TRBJ1-2; clone_size: few
cdr3_nt: TGTGCCAGCAGTGTATCTACTTATCAGCCTAGCGGGGTTCGGGGCCTGGGCGAGCAGTACTTC; cdr3_aa: CASSVSTYQPSGVRGLGEQYF; d_call: TRBD2; cdr3_length: 21; v_call: TRBV6-1; j_call: TRBJ2-7; clone_size: few
cdr3_nt: TGTGCCAGCAGCCAGACCCGGGACAGGAACACCGGGGAGCTGTTTTTT; cdr3_aa: CASSQTRDRNTGELFF; d_call: TRBD1; cdr3_length: 16; v_call: TRBV2; j_call: TRBJ2-2; clone_size: NA
cdr3_nt: TGTGCCAGCAGCTTAGACAGGGGACCACGTTACTATGGCTACACCTTC; cdr3_aa: CASSLDRGPRYYGYTF; d_call: TRBD1; cdr3_length: 16; v_call: TRBV7-8; j_call: TRBJ1-2; clone_size: many
cdr3_nt: TGTGCCAGCAGCTTAACGTGGGGACAGGACTCCTACAATGAGCAGTTCTTC; cdr3_aa: CASSLTWGQDSYNEQFF; d_call: TRBD1; cdr3_length: 17; v_call: TRBV7-6; j_call: TRBJ2-1; clone_size: many
cdr3_nt: TGCAGTGCTAGAGGGCCGGGACTAGCGATCACAGATACGCAGTATTTT; cdr3_aa: CSARGPGLAITDTQYF; d_call: TRBD2; cdr3_length: 16; v_call: TRBV20-1; j_call: TRBJ2-3; clone_size: NA
cdr3_nt: TGCGCCAGCAGCCAAGTGACAGGGATATCCCAAGAGACCCAGTACTTC; cdr3_aa: CASSQVTGISQETQYF; d_call: TRBD1; cdr3_length: 16; v_call: TRBV4-3; j_call: TRBJ2-5; clone_size: NA
cdr3_nt: TGTGCCAGTGGGTTCCGGGGGAACACTGAAGCTTTCTTT; cdr3_aa: CASGFRGNTEAFF; d_call: NA; cdr3_length: 13; v_call: TRBV19; j_call: TRBJ1-1; clone_size: NA
cdr3_nt: TGTGCCAGTAGTATACCCCGACAGGGGGTGGTCGGCTACACCTTC; cdr3_aa: CASSIPRQGVVGYTF; d_call: TRBD1; cdr3_length: 15; v_call: TRBV19; j_call: TRBJ1-2; clone_size: NA
cdr3_nt: TGCGCCAGCAGCCAAGGCTCCGGGGTAGTTGCAACTAATGAAAAACTGTTTTTT; cdr3_aa: CASSQGSGVVATNEKLFF; d_call: NA; cdr3_length: 18; v_call: TRBV4-1; j_call: TRBJ1-4; clone_size: NA